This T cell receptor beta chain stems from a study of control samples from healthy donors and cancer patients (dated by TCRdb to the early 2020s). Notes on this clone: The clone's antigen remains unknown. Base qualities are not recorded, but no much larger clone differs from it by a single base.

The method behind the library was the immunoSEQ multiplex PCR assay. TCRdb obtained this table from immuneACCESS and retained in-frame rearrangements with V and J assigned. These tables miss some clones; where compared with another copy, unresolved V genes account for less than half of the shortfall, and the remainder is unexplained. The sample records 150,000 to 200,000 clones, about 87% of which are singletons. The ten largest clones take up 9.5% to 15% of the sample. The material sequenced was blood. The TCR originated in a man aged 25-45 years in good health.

The CDR3 loop reads CAISESGQGFSPLHF. DNA sequence: TGTGCCATCAGTGAGTCGGGACAGGGTTTTTCACCCCTCCACTTT. Recombination linked TRBV10-3 to TRBJ1-6, with 9 middle bases fitting TRBD1. Trimmed from V: 0 bases; trimmed from J: 9 bases; junction bases lacking a gene match: 3. The CDR3 runs 15 residues from the cysteine to the phenylalanine. Only the CDR3 portion is preserved as DNA: 45 bases, with reading frame beginning at the first base. From the germline V gene, CDR1 is ENHRY and CDR2 is SYGVKD.